This T cell receptor (beta chain) was obtained from a study of CD8+ T cells in alopecia areata. Study information: Tofacitinib continued for 6 to 18 months and was then withheld for 6 months. Study-level findings and limits: Clonality was higher in lesional than normal scalp, especially in alopecia totalis/universalis.

It was from alopecia areata patients that lesional scalp punch biopsies and peripheral blood were collected. Extracted from the samples, RNA was reverse transcribed into cDNA to serve as the sequencing template. Libraries were prepared by immunoSEQ multiplex PCR; TCRdb keeps only in-frame clonotypes and omits some of them. The sample has 150,000 or so clones, over 45% seen once; the top ten hold about 6.4%. Concerning this clone: Its specificity is not known.

V was trimmed by 3 bases and J by 4 bases, leaving 31 bases between them. From germline, CDR1 is GTSNPN and CDR2 SVGIG (reference sequence). This CDR3 region has 21 residues. Sequencing was performed on CD4+ T cells sorted from blood. The chain is built from TRBV30 and TRBJ2-6; weak D call: TRBD2 (5 bases). The source of this sequence is a human donor with alopecia areata. In DNA, the CDR3 is TGTGCCTGGAGCCCCCGACCTCGACGGACTCCTAACCAGTCCGGGGCCAACGTCCTGACTTTC. It codes for CAWSPRPRRTPNQSGANVLTF. Full variable domain (outside the CDR3, taken from reference TRBV30 and TRBJ2-6): SQTIHQWPATLVQPVGSPLSLECTVEGTSNPNLYWYRQAAGRGLQLLFYSVGIGQISSEVPQNLSASRPQDRQFILSSKKLLLSDSGFYLCAWSPRPRRTPNQSGANVLTFGAGSRLTVL.